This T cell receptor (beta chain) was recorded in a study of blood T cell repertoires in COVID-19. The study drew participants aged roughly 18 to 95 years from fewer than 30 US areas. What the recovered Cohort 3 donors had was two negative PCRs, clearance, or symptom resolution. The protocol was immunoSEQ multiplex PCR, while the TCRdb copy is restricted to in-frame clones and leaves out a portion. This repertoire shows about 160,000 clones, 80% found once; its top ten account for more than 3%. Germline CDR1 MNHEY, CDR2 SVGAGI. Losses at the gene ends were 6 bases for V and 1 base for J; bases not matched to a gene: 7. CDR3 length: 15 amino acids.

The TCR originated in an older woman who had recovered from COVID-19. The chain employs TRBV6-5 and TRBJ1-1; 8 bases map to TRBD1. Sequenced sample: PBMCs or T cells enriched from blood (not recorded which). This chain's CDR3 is CASRSGQVSNTEAFF. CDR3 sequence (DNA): TGTGCCAGCAGATCGGGACAGGTCTCGAACACTGAAGCTTTCTTT.